The 20 T cell receptor beta chains presented below share a single source sample, sequenced in a study of T cells in Graves' hyperthyroidism and ophthalmopathy (dated by TCRdb to the late 2010s). The library relied on multiplex PCR. The instrument was an Illumina HiSeq 2000. The TCR beta CDR3 regions were amplified from the RNA transcripts. The first round of RT-PCR for the TCR CDR3 was performed with the HTBI primer set and the Qiagen OneStep RT-PCR kit. TCRdb reworked the public reads: Q25 trimming with fastp, MiXCR clone assembly, productive beta chains retained. Here each entry gathers all rows of one CDR3 protein and keeps the most common genes and DNA. The sample profile shows 500,000 to 600,000 distinct CDR3 sequences; just under 20% of them were found once. The ten most abundant clones make up approximately 50% of the sample. Sequencing was carried out using blood. The receptors originated from a man aged 40-49 years with Graves' ophthalmopathy.

This sequence joins TRBV7-3 and TRBJ2-7, with D unresolved. V dropped 3 bases and J dropped 0 bases, with 6 bases sitting between them. Germline CDR1 and CDR2: SGHTA and FQGTGA. The CDR3 runs to 13 residues. In DNA, the CDR3 is TGTGCCAGCAGCTTCGAGCCCTCCTACGAGCAGTACTTC. Its translation: CASSFEPSYEQYF.

This clonotype has a handful of counts. This chain links TRBV6-1 with TRBJ2-7, with 7 bases that match TRBD1. Trimming took 6 bases from V and 3 from J; bases not matched to a gene: 8. CDR3 size: 14 residues. CDR1 and CDR2 from the germline V gene are MNHNS and SASEGT. The CDR3 nucleotides read TGTGCCAGCAGCAAGACAGGGTTCCGCTACGAGCAGTACTTC. Protein sequence: CASSKTGFRYEQYF.

The chain recombines TRBV5-5 with TRBJ1-1; tentative D call: TRBD1 (6 bases). From germline, CDR1 is SGHKS and CDR2 YYEKEE (reference sequence). This CDR3 has 13 residues. The V end lost 4 bases, the J end lost 7 bases, and 14 bases lay between the germline ends. CDR3 sequence reads: CASSGKRGFEAFF. For the CDR3, the DNA is TGTGCCAGCAGCGGGAAAAGGGGGTTTGAAGCTTTCTTT.

This clonotype was found many times. This rearrangement joins TRBV12-3 or TRBV12-4 to TRBJ1-1, with TRBD1 identical over 12 bases. CDR3 length: 14 residues. J gave up 11 bases and V 2 bases, and 6 bases lay outside the gene matches. The CDR3 region is CASSLLGQGASAFF. CDR3 DNA sequence: TGTGCCAGCAGTTTACTGGGACAGGGGGCGTCTGCTTTCTTT.

Many counts were recorded for this clonotype. V and J are TRBV30 and TRBJ2-3, with 14 bases identical to TRBD2. After removal of 7 bases from V and 4 bases from J, the junction contained 10 bases not matched to a gene. The CDR3 is 16 residues long. Germline values: CDR1 GTSNPN, CDR2 SVGIG (reference sequence). The CDR3: CASTETSGGAADTQYF. Written as DNA, the CDR3 is TGTGCCTCGACGGAGACTAGCGGGGGGGCCGCAGATACGCAGTATTTT.

This clonotype was counted many times. V gene TRBV30 combines with J gene TRBJ1-2, with a weak D call TRBD1 (5 bases). This CDR3 contains 13 residues. Germline CDR1 and CDR2: GTSNPN and SVGIG (reference sequence). V was shortened by 0 bases and J by 6 bases, with 11 bases between the two germline ends. CDR3 DNA sequence: TGTGCCTGGAGTGTGGGGCAGCACCATGGCTACACCTTC. This translates into CAWSVGQHHGYTF.

This clonotype came up a few times. The gene calls are TRBV20-1 and TRBJ2-5; 13 bases are shared with TRBD2. CDR3 size: 14 residues. CDR1 DFQATT and CDR2 SNEGSKA come from the germline V gene (reference sequence). With 5 bases clipped from V and 5 bases from J, the junction kept 5 bases outside the gene matches. The CDR3 protein is CSAETSGGAETQYF. CDR3 bases: TGCAGTGCTGAAACTAGCGGGGGGGCGGAGACCCAGTACTTC.

This clonotype was detected only a few times. This chain connects TRBV20-1 to TRBJ2-7, with unresolved D. This CDR3 comprises 14 residues. V lost 3 bases to trimming and J lost 5 bases, with 17 bases between them. Per the germline V gene, CDR1 is DFQATT and CDR2 is SNEGSKA (reference sequence). This CDR3 is CSASGQFIADEQYF. The CDR3 DNA follows: TGCAGTGCTAGCGGCCAGTTCATAGCTGACGAGCAGTACTTC.

The chain carries TRBV6-1 and TRBJ1-2; no reliable D call. V was clipped by 7 bases and J by 7 bases, with 16 bases between them. Germline V gene lookup returns CDR1 MNHNS and CDR2 SASEGT. The CDR3 extends over 13 amino acids. The CDR3 sequence is CASNEDGEGGYTF. CDR3 in DNA: TGTGCCAGCAATGAGGACGGGGAGGGTGGCTACACCTTC.

This clonotype was picked up a small number of times. The genes are TRBV28 and TRBJ2-1; tentatively, D is TRBD1 (6 bases). The CDR3 consists of 16 residues. In germline, CDR1 is MDHEN, CDR2 SYDVKM. Trimming shortened V by 0 bases and J by 2 bases, and 11 bases separated the two germline ends. Here the CDR3 DNA reads TGTGCCAGCAGTTTATGGACAGGTGAGACCTACAATGAGCAGTTCTTC. Translating it yields CASSLWTGETYNEQFF.

This clonotype was counted between two and nine times. This sequence joins TRBV27 and TRBJ2-7; tentative D call: TRBD2 (6 bases). The CDR3 runs 14 residues. Germline V lookup: CDR1 MNHEY, CDR2 SMNVEV (reference sequence). V lost 7 bases to trimming and J lost 4 bases, with 17 bases between them. CDR3 DNA sequence: TGTGCCAGCAAGTGGACCTCGGGAGAATACGAGCAGTACTTC. Its translation is CASKWTSGEYEQYF.

This clonotype was counted between two and nine times. V gene TRBV6-8 combines with J gene TRBJ2-5, with a possible D match to TRBD1 (6 bases). Per the germline V gene, CDR1 is MNHGY and CDR2 is SAAAGT. The CDR3 has 14 amino acids. Trimming took 6 bases from V and 2 from J, leaving 13 bases between them. The CDR3 DNA reads as TGTGCCAGCAGATCCCTTGACAGGCAAGAGACCCAGTACTTC. It specifies CASRSLDRQETQYF.

This sequence joins TRBV7-2 and TRBJ1-4; D perhaps matches TRBD1 (6 bases). Germline CDR1 SGHTA, CDR2 FQGNSA. This CDR3 has 16 residues. The ends were cut back, 2 bases at V and 5 bases at J, with 15 bases in the middle. CDR3: CASSLSGGGLNEKLFF. CDR3 nucleotides: TGTGCCAGCAGCTTAAGCGGGGGCGGATTGAATGAAAAACTGTTTTTT.

This clonotype appeared many times. V and J are TRBV3-1 and TRBJ1-6; 7 nucleotides agree with TRBD1. The CDR3 consists of 14 residues. Trimming cost V 5 bases and J 7 bases; bases outside gene matches: 5. CDR1 and CDR2 (germline): LGHDT, YNNKEL (reference sequence). CDR3 bases: TGTGCCAGCAGCACGGGACAGAGAAATTCACCCCTCCACTTT. Translation: CASSTGQRNSPLHF.

This clonotype was observed many times. The chain recombines TRBV11-2 with TRBJ2-7, with D perhaps TRBD1 (6 bases). This CDR3 is built from 12 residues. V lost 4 bases and J 4 bases, leaving 8 bases between the germline ends. Germline CDR1 is SGHAT and CDR2 is FQNNGV. Here the CDR3 DNA reads TGTGCCAGCAGCTGGGACAATTACGAGCAGTACTTC. Its translation: CASSWDNYEQYF.

The V and J genes are TRBV6-5 and TRBJ2-1; a possible D gene is TRBD2 (7 bases). V was pared by 0 bases and J by 0 bases, with 12 bases between. Germline V gene sequence: CDR1 MNHEY, CDR2 SVGAGI. There are 17 residues in the CDR3. CDR3 nucleotide sequence: TGTGCCAGCAGTTACTCGGTGGGGGGGCCCTCCTACAATGAGCAGTTCTTC. Protein sequence: CASSYSVGGPSYNEQFF.

This clonotype has just a few counts. V is TRBV6-2 or TRBV6-3 and J is TRBJ2-4; D remains unclear. In germline, CDR1 is MNHEY, CDR2 SVGEGT. This CDR3 region has 11 residues. Trimming shortened V by 10 bases and J by 0 bases, and 4 bases separated the two germline ends. This CDR3 is CATAAKNIQYF. The CDR3 DNA follows: TGTGCCACCGCAGCCAAAAACATTCAGTACTTC.

To note about this clonotype: Possible read error: a much larger clone is one base away. CDR3 protein: CASSQRQGRQYGYTF. CDR3 bases: TGTGCCAGCAGCCAAAGGCAGGGCAGGCAGTATGGCTACACCTTC. V gene TRBV3-1 combines with J gene TRBJ1-2; D might be TRBD1 (5 bases). Germline V lookup: CDR1 LGHDT, CDR2 YNNKEL (reference sequence). The CDR3 runs to 15 residues. The germline V and J ends were trimmed by 2 bases and 5 bases, with 15 bases remaining between them.

Turning to this clonotype: Germline and junction disagree at one end, which may indicate a read error. This sequence joins TRBV6-2 or TRBV6-3 and TRBJ2-1, with TRBD1 matching 11 bases. Germline V gene lookup returns CDR1 MNHEY and CDR2 SVGEGT. The CDR3 has 17 residues. The CDR3 DNA reads as TGTGCCGGCAGTCCCCGGACAGGGGGCGTGGGGCACAATGAGCAGTTCTTC. It codes for CAGSPRTGGVGHNEQFF.

This chain uses TRBV6-1 with TRBJ2-1, with a possible D match to TRBD2 (7 bases). The CDR3 length is 16 residues. Germline CDR1 reads MNHNS; CDR2 reads SASEGT. The V gene lost 7 bases and the J gene lost 8 bases, with 24 bases spanning the gap. The CDR3 DNA sequence: TGTGCCAGCACTCTGGGTAGGGGGAGGGCCTTAGATGAGCAGTTCTTC. Its translation is CASTLGRGRALDEQFF.